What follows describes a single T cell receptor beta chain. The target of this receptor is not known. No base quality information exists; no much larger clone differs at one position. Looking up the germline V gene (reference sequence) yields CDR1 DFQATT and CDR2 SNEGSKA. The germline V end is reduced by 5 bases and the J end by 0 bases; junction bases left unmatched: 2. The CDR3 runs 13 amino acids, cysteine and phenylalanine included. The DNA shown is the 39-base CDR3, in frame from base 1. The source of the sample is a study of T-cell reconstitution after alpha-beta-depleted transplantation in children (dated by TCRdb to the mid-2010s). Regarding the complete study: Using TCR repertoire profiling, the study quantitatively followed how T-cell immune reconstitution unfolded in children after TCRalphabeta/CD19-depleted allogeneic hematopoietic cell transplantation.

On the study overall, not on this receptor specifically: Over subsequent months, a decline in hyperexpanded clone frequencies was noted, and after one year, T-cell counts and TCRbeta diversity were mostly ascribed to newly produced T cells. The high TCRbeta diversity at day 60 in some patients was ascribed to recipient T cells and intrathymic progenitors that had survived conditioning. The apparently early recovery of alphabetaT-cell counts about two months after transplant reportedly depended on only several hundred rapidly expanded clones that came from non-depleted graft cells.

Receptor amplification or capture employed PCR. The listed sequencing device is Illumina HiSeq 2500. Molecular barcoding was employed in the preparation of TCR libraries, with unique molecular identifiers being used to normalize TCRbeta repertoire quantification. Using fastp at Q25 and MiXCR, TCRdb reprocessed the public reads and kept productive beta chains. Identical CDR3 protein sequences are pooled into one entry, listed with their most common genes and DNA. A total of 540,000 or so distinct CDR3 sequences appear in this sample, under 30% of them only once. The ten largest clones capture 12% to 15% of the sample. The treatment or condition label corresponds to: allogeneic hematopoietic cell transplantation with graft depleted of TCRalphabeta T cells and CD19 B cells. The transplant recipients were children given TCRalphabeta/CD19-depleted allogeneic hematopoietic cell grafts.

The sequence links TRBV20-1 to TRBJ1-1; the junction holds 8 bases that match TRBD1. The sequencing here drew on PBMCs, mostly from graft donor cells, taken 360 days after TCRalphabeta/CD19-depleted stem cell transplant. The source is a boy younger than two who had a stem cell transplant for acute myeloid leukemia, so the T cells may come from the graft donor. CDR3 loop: CSAARGLNTEAFF. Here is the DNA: TGCAGTGCTGCCAGGGGGCTGAACACTGAAGCTTTCTTT.